This entry describes one TCR beta chain. The clone's antigen remains unknown. Base-call qualities are not available, and no considerably larger clone is one nucleotide away. The sample originates from a study of patients and donors after allogeneic stem cell transplantation (dated by TCRdb to 2020 to 2021). To prepare the library, RT-PCR was applied. TCRdb names NextSeq 550 as the instrument used. Using fastp trimming at Q25 and MiXCR clonotype assembly, TCRdb reanalyzed the public sequencing data and kept in-frame beta chains. Rows matching on CDR3 protein sequence are summarized as one entry with the most common DNA and genes. Here the sample has 65,000 to 80,000 distinct CDR3 sequences; approximately 25% occur a single time. The top ten constitute 26% of the sample. V gives up 1 base and J gives up 9 bases, and the segment between their germline ends measures 15 bases. The CDR3 numbers 14 residues from cysteine through phenylalanine. The CDR3 DNA has 42 bases and is translated from base 1. From the germline V gene, CDR1 is SGHTA and CDR2 is FQGNSA.

Material for sequencing was blood, either unsorted or a sorted T cell fraction (not recorded which). This chain is built from TRBV7-2 and TRBJ2-5, with the D call perhaps TRBD1 or TRBD2, as 6 bases match in each case. This sequence originates from a human donor who was either an allogeneic HSCT recipient or a stem cell or donor lymphocyte infusion donor (not recorded which). It is not recorded whose cells these are; they may come from a transplant donor. CDR3 loop: CASSLGGLAGPQYF. The DNA is as follows: TGTGCCAGCAGCTTAGGGGGGCTTGCGGGGCCCCAGTACTTC.